A selection of T cell receptor beta chains follows, all from one sample in a study of CXCR3-negative and CXCR3-positive naive CD8 T cells. TCRdb derives one entry per CDR3 protein from the 5' RACE reads, leaving out DNA. The ten top clones account for 0.25% to 0.35%, within a sample of 100,000 to 150,000 distinct CDR3 sequences. The sequencing input was naive CXCR3- CD8+ T cells from blood. Receptors originate from a human donor in good health. Some clones in this sample may be carry-over from other donors' samples. Each CDR3 is given with its conserved first and last residue. Each record gives: CDR3 protein, V gene, J gene.

CDR3 protein: CASREDSYNEQFF
V gene: TRBV5-1
J gene: TRBJ2-1

CDR3 protein: CSALGGETQYF
V gene: TRBV29-1
J gene: TRBJ2-5

CDR3 protein: CASRGGNSSSYEQYF
V gene: TRBV6-2/TRBV6-3
J gene: TRBJ2-7

CDR3 protein: CASSLAGSHEQYF
V gene: TRBV27
J gene: TRBJ2-7

CDR3 protein: CASSHRGGSNQPQHF
V gene: TRBV4-1
J gene: TRBJ1-5

CDR3 protein: CASSLAPIQGAHEQFF
V gene: TRBV7-9
J gene: TRBJ2-1

CDR3 protein: CSVEVGDTNEKLLF
V gene: TRBV29-1
J gene: TRBJ1-4

CDR3 protein: CASSFEGGHNEQFF
V gene: TRBV5-6
J gene: TRBJ2-1

CDR3 protein: CASSLPRYPRYEQFF
V gene: TRBV28
J gene: TRBJ2-1

CDR3 protein: CASSTTDRTGELFF
V gene: TRBV7-2
J gene: TRBJ2-2

CDR3 protein: CASSVGGAANIQYF
V gene: TRBV2
J gene: TRBJ2-4

CDR3 protein: CASSQLTGGLREKLFF
V gene: TRBV4-1
J gene: TRBJ1-4

CDR3 protein: CASSTPRQGGNEQFF
V gene: TRBV19
J gene: TRBJ2-1

CDR3 protein: CASSLEHRSYNEQFF
V gene: TRBV12-3/TRBV12-4
J gene: TRBJ2-1

CDR3 protein: CSADTSGGTGELFF
V gene: TRBV29-1
J gene: TRBJ2-2

CDR3 protein: CSVDGTGVDYNEQFF
V gene: TRBV29-1
J gene: TRBJ2-1

CDR3 protein: CSVEFLGLPAGEQFF
V gene: TRBV29-1
J gene: TRBJ2-1

CDR3 protein: CASSLETAAYEQYF
V gene: TRBV7-9
J gene: TRBJ2-7

CDR3 protein: CASSQSAKEPYGYTF
V gene: TRBV6-6
J gene: TRBJ1-2

CDR3 protein: CASSLLAGGLTDTQYF
V gene: TRBV28
J gene: TRBJ2-3

CDR3 protein: CSVAVGRLTEAFF
V gene: TRBV29-1
J gene: TRBJ1-1

CDR3 protein: CASSQDPPAAAPTDTQYF
V gene: TRBV4-2
J gene: TRBJ2-3

CDR3 protein: CASSPNGQGGETQYF
V gene: TRBV9
J gene: TRBJ2-5

CDR3 protein: CSARFRGSDNEQFF
V gene: TRBV20-1
J gene: TRBJ2-1

CDR3 protein: CSVEDGMQGPPYEQYF
V gene: TRBV29-1
J gene: TRBJ2-7

CDR3 protein: CASSFEPGANTEAFF
V gene: TRBV7-6
J gene: TRBJ1-1

CDR3 protein: CASSQAASDSTDTQYF
V gene: TRBV4-1
J gene: TRBJ2-3

CDR3 protein: CASSLDYPERDGYTF
V gene: TRBV5-1
J gene: TRBJ1-2

CDR3 protein: CASSPLAGALRGRTDTQYF
V gene: TRBV3-1
J gene: TRBJ2-3

CDR3 protein: CASADTTNIQYF
V gene: TRBV28
J gene: TRBJ2-4

CDR3 protein: CASSQPSFGTTTNEKLFF
V gene: TRBV3-1
J gene: TRBJ1-4

CDR3 protein: CASVDRGADTQYF
V gene: TRBV7-9
J gene: TRBJ2-3

CDR3 protein: CASTVPGQPYEQYF
V gene: TRBV6-2/TRBV6-3
J gene: TRBJ2-7

CDR3 protein: CSVPDGGGHEQYF
V gene: TRBV29-1
J gene: TRBJ2-7

CDR3 protein: CASTSTGRVEKLFF
V gene: TRBV7-9
J gene: TRBJ1-4

CDR3 protein: CSARGYGTSGNNEQFF
V gene: TRBV20-1
J gene: TRBJ2-1